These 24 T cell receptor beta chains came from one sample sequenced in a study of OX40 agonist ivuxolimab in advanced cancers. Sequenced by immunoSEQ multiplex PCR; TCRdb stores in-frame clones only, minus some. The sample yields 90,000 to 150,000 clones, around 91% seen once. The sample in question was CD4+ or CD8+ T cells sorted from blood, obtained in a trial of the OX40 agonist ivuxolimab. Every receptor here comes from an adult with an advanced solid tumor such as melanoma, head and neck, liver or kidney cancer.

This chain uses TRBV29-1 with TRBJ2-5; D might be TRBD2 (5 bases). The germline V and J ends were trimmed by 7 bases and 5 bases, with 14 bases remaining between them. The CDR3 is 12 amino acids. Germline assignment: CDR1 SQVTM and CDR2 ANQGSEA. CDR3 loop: CSASGLGETQYF. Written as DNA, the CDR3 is TGCAGCGCGTCGGGGTTAGGGGAGACCCAGTACTTC.

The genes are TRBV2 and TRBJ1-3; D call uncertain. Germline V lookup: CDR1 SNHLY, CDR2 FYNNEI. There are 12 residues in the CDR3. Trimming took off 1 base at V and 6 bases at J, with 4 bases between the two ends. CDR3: CASSEVQNTIYF. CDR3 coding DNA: TGTGCCAGCAGTGAAGTCCAAAACACCATATATTTT. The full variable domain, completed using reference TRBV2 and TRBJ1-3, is EPEVTQTPSHQVTQMGQEVILRCVPISNHLYFYWYRQILGQKVEFLVSFYNNEISEKSEIFDDQFSVERPDGSNFTLKIRSTKLEDSAMYFCASSEVQNTIYFGEGSWLTVV.

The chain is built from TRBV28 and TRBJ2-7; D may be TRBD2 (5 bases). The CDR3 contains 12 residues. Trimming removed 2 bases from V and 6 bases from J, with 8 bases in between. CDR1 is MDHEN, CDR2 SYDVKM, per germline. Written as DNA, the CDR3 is TGTGCCAGCAGTTTACGGCTAGCCGAGCAGTACTTC. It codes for CASSLRLAEQYF.

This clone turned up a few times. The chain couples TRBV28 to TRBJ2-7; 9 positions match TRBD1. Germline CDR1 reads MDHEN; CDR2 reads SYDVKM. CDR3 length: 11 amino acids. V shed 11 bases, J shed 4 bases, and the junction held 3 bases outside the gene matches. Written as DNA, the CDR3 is TGTGCCTCCGGGACAGGGTACGAGCAGTACTTC. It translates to CASGTGYEQYF. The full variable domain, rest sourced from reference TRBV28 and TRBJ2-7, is DVKVTQSSRYLVKRTGEKVFLECVQDMDHENMFWYRQDPGLGLRLIYFSYDVKMKEKGDIPEGYSVSREKKERFSLILESASTNQTSMYLCASGTGYEQYFGPGTRLTVT.

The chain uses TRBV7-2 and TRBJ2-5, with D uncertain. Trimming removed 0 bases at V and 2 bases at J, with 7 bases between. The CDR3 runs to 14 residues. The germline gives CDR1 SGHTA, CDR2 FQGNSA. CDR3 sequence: CASSLAAGQETQYF. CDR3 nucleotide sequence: TGTGCCAGCAGCTTAGCTGCCGGACAAGAGACCCAGTACTTC.

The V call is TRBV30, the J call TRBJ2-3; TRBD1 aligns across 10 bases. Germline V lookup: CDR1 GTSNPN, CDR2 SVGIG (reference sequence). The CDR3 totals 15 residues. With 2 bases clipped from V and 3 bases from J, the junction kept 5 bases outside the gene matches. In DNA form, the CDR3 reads TGTGCCTGGAGTTCCGGGACAGGGGAGACAGATACGCAGTATTTT. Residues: CAWSSGTGETDTQYF.

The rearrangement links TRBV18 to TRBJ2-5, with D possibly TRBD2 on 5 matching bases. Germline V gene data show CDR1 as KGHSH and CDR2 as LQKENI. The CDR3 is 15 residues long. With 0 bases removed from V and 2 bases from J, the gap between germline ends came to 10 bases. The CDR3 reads CASSPPNGGQETQYF. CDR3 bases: TGTGCCAGCTCACCACCTAACGGCGGGCAAGAGACCCAGTACTTC.

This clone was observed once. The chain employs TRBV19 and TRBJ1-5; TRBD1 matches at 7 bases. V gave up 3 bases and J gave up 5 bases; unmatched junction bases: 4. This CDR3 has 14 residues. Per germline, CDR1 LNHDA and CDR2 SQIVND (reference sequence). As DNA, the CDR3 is TGTGCCAGTAGTATTCCAGGGGGGGATCAGCCCCAGCATTTT. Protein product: CASSIPGGDQPQHF.

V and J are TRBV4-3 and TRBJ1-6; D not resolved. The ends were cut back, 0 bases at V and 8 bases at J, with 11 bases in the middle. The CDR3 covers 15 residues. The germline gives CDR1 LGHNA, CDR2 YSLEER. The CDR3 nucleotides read TGCGCCAGCAGCCAAGAATTAGTCGGTCATTCACCCCTCCACTTT. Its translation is CASSQELVGHSPLHF.

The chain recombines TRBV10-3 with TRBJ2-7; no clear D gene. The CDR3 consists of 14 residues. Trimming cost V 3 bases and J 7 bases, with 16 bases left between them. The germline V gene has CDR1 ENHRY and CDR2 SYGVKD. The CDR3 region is CAISDFVQSGEQYF. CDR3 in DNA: TGTGCCATCAGTGATTTTGTCCAGTCCGGAGAGCAGTACTTC.

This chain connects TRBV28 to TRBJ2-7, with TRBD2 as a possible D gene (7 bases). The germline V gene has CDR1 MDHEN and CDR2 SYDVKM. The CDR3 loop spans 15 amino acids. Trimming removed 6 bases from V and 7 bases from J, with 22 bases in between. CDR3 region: CASSPPIGGAGEQYF. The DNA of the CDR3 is TGTGCCAGCAGCCCCCCCATAGGGGGGGCGGGGGAGCAGTACTTC.

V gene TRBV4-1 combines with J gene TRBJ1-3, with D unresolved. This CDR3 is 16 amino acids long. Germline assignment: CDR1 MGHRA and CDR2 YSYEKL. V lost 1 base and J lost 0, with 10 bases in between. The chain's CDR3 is CASSQAATHSGNTIYF. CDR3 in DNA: TGCGCCAGCAGCCAAGCTGCGACCCACTCTGGAAACACCATATATTTT.

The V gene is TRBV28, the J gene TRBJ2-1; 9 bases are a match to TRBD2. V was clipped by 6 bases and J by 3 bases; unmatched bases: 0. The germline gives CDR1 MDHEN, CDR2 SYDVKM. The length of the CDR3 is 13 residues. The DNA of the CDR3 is TGTGCCAGCAGGACTAGCGGCTACAATGAGCAGTTCTTC. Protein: CASRTSGYNEQFF.

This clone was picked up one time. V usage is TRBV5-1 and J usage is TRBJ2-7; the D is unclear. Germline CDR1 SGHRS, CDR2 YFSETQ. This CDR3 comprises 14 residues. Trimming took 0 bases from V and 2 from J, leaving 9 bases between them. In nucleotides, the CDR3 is TGCGCCAGCAGCTTGGACCCTTACGCCTACGAGCAGTACTTC. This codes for CASSLDPYAYEQYF.

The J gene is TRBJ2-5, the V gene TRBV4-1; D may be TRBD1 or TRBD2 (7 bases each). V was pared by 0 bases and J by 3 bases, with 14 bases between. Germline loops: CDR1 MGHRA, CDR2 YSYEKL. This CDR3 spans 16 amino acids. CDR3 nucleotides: TGCGCCAGCAGCCAAGATCGGGCAGGGGGGGAAGAGACCCAGTACTTC. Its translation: CASSQDRAGGEETQYF.

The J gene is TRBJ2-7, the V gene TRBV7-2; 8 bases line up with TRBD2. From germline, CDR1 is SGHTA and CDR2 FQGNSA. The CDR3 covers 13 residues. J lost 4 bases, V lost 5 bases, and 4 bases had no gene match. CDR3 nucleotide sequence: TGTGCCAGCAGCGCCGGGAGGGCTTACGAGCAGTACTTC. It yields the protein CASSAGRAYEQYF.

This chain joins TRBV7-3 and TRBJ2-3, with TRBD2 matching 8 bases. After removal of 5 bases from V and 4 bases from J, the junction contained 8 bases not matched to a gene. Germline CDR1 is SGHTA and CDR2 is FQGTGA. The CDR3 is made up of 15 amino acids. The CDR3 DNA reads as TGTGCCAGCAGCACCGGGACTAGTCGGTCAGATACGCAGTATTTT. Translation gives CASSTGTSRSDTQYF.

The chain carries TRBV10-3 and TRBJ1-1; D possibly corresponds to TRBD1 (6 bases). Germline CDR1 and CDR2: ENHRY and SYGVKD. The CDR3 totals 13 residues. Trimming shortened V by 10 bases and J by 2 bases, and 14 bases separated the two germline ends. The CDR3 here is CASRNRENTEAFF. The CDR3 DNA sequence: TGTGCCAGTAGAAACAGGGAAAACACTGAAGCTTTCTTT.

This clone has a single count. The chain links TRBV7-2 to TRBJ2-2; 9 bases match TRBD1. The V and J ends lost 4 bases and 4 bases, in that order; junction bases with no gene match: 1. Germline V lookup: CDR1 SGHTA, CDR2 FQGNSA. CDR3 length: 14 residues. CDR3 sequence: CASSWGQGTGELFF. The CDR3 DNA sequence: TGTGCCAGCAGCTGGGGACAGGGCACCGGGGAGCTGTTTTTT.

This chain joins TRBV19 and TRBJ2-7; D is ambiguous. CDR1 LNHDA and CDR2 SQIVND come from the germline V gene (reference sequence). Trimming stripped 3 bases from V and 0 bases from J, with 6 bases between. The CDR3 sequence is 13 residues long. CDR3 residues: CASSMESSYEQYF. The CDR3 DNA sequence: TGTGCCAGTAGTATGGAGAGCTCCTACGAGCAGTACTTC.

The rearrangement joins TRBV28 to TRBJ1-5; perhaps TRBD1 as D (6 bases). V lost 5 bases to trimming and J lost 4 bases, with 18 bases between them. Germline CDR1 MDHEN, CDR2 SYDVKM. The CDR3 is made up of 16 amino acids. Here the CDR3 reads CASSGTGYGSNQPQHF. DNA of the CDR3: TGTGCCAGCAGTGGTACAGGGTATGGAAGTAATCAGCCCCAGCATTTT.

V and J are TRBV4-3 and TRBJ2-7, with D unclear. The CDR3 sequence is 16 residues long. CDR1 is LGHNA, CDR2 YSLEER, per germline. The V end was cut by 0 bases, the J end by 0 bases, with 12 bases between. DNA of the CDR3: TGCGCCAGCAGCCAAGATTACTCCCAGAGCTCCTACGAGCAGTACTTC. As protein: CASSQDYSQSSYEQYF.

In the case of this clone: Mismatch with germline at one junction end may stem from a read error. The CDR3 region is CASSDTGTIGDTIYF. As DNA, the CDR3 is TGTGCCAGCAGTGATACGGGAACGATTGGAGACACCATATATTTT. V and J are TRBV25-1 and TRBJ1-3, with D hard to call. The CDR3 consists of 15 residues. Germline CDR1 is MGHDK and CDR2 is SYGVNS.

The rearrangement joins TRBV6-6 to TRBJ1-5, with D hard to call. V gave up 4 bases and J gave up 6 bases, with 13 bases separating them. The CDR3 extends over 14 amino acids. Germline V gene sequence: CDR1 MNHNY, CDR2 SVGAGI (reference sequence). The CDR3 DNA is TGTGCCAGCAGTTTCGAGTCGTGGGGTCAGCCCCAGCATTTT. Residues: CASSFESWGQPQHF.